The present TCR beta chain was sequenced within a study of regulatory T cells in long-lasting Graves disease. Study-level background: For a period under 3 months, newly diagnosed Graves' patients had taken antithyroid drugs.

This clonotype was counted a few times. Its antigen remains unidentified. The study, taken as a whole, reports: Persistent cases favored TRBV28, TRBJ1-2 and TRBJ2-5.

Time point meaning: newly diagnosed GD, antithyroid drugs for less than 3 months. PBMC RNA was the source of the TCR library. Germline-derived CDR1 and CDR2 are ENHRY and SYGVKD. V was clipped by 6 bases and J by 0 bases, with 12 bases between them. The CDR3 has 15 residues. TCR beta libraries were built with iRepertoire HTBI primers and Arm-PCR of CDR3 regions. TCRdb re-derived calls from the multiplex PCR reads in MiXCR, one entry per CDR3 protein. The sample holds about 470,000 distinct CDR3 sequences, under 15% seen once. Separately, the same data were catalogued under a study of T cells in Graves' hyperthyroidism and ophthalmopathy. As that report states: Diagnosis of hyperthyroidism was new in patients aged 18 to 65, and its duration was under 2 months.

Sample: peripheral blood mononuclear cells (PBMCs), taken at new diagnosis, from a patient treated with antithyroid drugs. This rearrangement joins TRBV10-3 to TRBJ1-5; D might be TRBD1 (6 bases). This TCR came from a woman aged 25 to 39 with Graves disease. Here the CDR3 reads CAIRDDRNSNQPQHF. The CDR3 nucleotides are TGTGCCATCAGGGATGACAGGAATAGCAATCAGCCCCAGCATTTT.